The source of this T cell receptor (beta chain) is a study of blood T cell repertoires in COVID-19. Authors' analysis steps: Counts of nucleated cells, estimated from reference gene primer amplification, were obtained. Profiled with immunoSEQ multiplex PCR; TCRdb holds only in-frame clones, not every one. V, J and clone size derive from that table, while D and trimming were established from the DNA sequence. The sample lists 250,000 or so clones; approximately 90% were seen once. The receptor's source is a woman between 40 and 50 years old who had recovered from COVID-19. Sequenced: peripheral blood.

The CDR3 DNA sequence: TGTGCCAGCAGCCGGACTAGCGGGAGGGCGGGCACAGATACGCAGTATTTT. This gives the protein CASSRTSGRAGTDTQYF. The chain joins TRBV7-8 to TRBJ2-3; 15 bases are shared with TRBD2. This CDR3 spans 17 amino acids. V lost 5 bases and J lost 1; bases outside the gene matches: 4. From germline, CDR1 is SGHVS and CDR2 FQNEAQ.